These 28 T cell receptor beta chains came from one sample sequenced in a study of Ad26.COV2.S vaccination and SARS-CoV-2 variants. Clones were sequenced by immunoSEQ multiplex PCR, and TCRdb holds only the in-frame ones, with some missing. The sample has 440,000 or so clones, around 91% seen once. Treatment described: approximately 18 received Ad26.COV2.S at low or high dose, single or two shots; about 5 received placebo; per-sample allocation not given. Sample collection was performed on day 63 after the first vaccine or placebo injection. The sequencing used peripheral blood, collected in a trial of Ad26.COV2.S vaccine versus placebo. These receptors all stem from a person aged 18-65 years who received the Ad26.COV2.S COVID-19 vaccine or a placebo.

The J gene is TRBJ2-7, the V gene TRBV20-1; 9 nucleotides align to TRBD1. This CDR3 region has 13 residues. V lost 3 bases to trimming and J lost 6 bases; unmatched junction nucleotides: 6. Germline CDR1 is DFQATT and CDR2 is SNEGSKA (reference sequence). This CDR3 reads CSASWAGQGEQYF. The CDR3 DNA sequence: TGCAGTGCTAGTTGGGCGGGACAGGGCGAGCAGTACTTC.

As DNA, the CDR3 is TGTGCCAGCAGTCAGCAAATAACAGGGGGCAATGAAAAACTGTTTTTT. Protein sequence: CASSQQITGGNEKLFF. V and J are TRBV3-1 (or the pseudogene TRBV3-2) and TRBJ1-4; 9 nucleotides match TRBD1. Germline V lookup: CDR1 LGHDT, CDR2 YNNKEL (reference sequence). The V and J ends lost 6 bases and 5 bases, in that order; junction bases with no gene match: 10. The CDR3 is made up of 16 amino acids.

The chain recombines TRBV19 with TRBJ2-5, with no clear D. The V and J ends lost 7 bases and 5 bases respectively, with 14 bases between them. Germline CDR1 is LNHDA and CDR2 is SQIVND (reference sequence). This CDR3 comprises 13 residues. The CDR3 loop reads CASTSLVGETQYF. The CDR3 DNA reads as TGTGCCAGTACCTCCCTGGTCGGGGAGACCCAGTACTTC.

This clone has a single count. The V and J genes are TRBV3-1 (or the pseudogene TRBV3-2) and TRBJ1-4, with D possibly being TRBD1 (5 bases). The germline V gene has CDR1 LGHDT and CDR2 YNNKEL (reference sequence). Trimming removed 4 bases from V and 3 bases from J, with 15 bases in between. The length of the CDR3 is 16 residues. CDR3 in amino acids: CASSLGTWPANEKLFF. The CDR3 DNA reads TGTGCCAGCAGCCTGGGGACGTGGCCGGCTAATGAAAAACTGTTTTTT.

This clone was detected once. The rearrangement joins TRBV7-9 to TRBJ2-7; D is perhaps TRBD1 or TRBD2 (5 bases each). The CDR3 totals 15 residues. CDR1 is SEHNR, CDR2 FQNEAQ, per germline (reference sequence). Trimming cost V 0 bases and J 3 bases, with 12 bases left between them. CDR3 in amino acids: CASSLARAGFYEQYF. For the CDR3, the DNA is TGTGCCAGCAGCTTAGCGCGGGCAGGGTTCTACGAGCAGTACTTC.

The J gene is TRBJ2-7, the V gene TRBV11-2; D is uncertain. This CDR3 has 15 residues. Trimming shortened V by 1 base and J by 3 bases, and 13 bases separated the two germline ends. Germline CDR1 SGHAT, CDR2 FQNNGV. CDR3 in DNA: TGTGCCAGCAGCTTAGGGGGAACCGTCCGCTACGAGCAGTACTTC. It specifies CASSLGGTVRYEQYF. Full variable domain (rest looked up from reference TRBV11-2 and TRBJ2-7): EAGVAQSPRYKIIEKRQSVAFWCNPISGHATLYWYQQILGQGPKLLIQFQNNGVVDDSQLPKDRFSAERLKGVDSTLKIQPAKLEDSAVYLCASSLGGTVRYEQYFGPGTRLTVT.

The rearrangement joins TRBV3-1 (or the pseudogene TRBV3-2) to TRBJ2-7; possibly TRBD1 or TRBD2 for D (5 bases each). Germline V gene sequence: CDR1 LGHDT, CDR2 YNNKEL (reference sequence). Trimming pared 5 bases from V and 7 bases from J, leaving 9 bases between. The CDR3 runs to 11 residues. CDR3 DNA sequence: TGTGCCAGCAGCGGGGGAACAGAGCAGTACTTC. Its protein product is CASSGGTEQYF.

V is TRBV28 and J is TRBJ2-1; 7 nucleotides align to TRBD2. Germline V gene sequence: CDR1 MDHEN, CDR2 SYDVKM. V dropped 5 bases and J dropped 0; count of bases not matched to a gene: 4. The CDR3 has 15 residues. The chain's CDR3 is CASSRDYSSYNEQFF. In DNA, the CDR3 is TGTGCCAGCAGTAGGGACTACTCCTCCTACAATGAGCAGTTCTTC.

The rearrangement joins TRBV27 to TRBJ1-3; the match to TRBD1 covers 10 bases. Germline CDR1 and CDR2: MNHEY and SMNVEV (reference sequence). The CDR3 covers 16 residues. Trimming cost V 4 bases and J 3 bases; bases outside gene matches: 6. CDR3 DNA sequence: TGTGCCAGCAGTTCCGCCGGGACAGGGGATGGAAACACCATATATTTT. Translation: CASSSAGTGDGNTIYF.

The V and J genes are TRBV6-5 and TRBJ2-1; weak D call: TRBD2 (6 bases). The V end lost 0 bases, the J end lost 10 bases, and 19 bases lay between the germline ends. The CDR3 loop spans 16 amino acids. Germline lookup yields CDR1 MNHEY and CDR2 SVGAGI. CDR3 loop: CASSYSGGSTLREQFF. In nucleotides, the CDR3 is TGTGCCAGCAGTTACTCGGGGGGAAGCACGCTTCGCGAGCAGTTCTTC.

The rearrangement joins TRBV7-8 to TRBJ1-1; tentative D call: TRBD1 (5 bases). Germline V lookup: CDR1 SGHVS, CDR2 FQNEAQ. The germline V and J ends were trimmed by 2 bases and 1 base, with 14 bases remaining between them. The CDR3 spans 16 residues. The CDR3 protein is CASSLPPGRSNTEAFF. In DNA, the CDR3 is TGTGCCAGCAGCTTACCACCGGGACGGTCGAACACTGAAGCTTTCTTT.

V and J are TRBV6-5 and TRBJ2-5; 10 bases align to TRBD1. CDR1 MNHEY and CDR2 SVGAGI come from the germline V gene. V was clipped by 6 bases and J by 6 bases; unmatched bases: 1. There are 12 residues in the CDR3. The CDR3 bases are TGTGCCAGCAGAGACAGGGGGCAGACCCAGTACTTC. As protein: CASRDRGQTQYF.

V usage is TRBV5-1 and J usage is TRBJ1-4, with 10 bases that match TRBD1. Germline V gives CDR1 SGHRS, CDR2 YFSETQ. V lost 4 bases, J lost 5 bases, and 5 bases stayed unmatched. The CDR3 covers 15 residues. CDR3 DNA sequence: TGCGCCAGCAGCCCGAGGACAGGGGGGAATGAAAAACTGTTTTTT. The encoded protein is CASSPRTGGNEKLFF.

The V call is TRBV4-1, the J call TRBJ2-5; D is undetermined. V was shortened by 1 base and J by 0 bases, with 6 bases between the two germline ends. This CDR3 comprises 14 residues. Germline CDR1 reads MGHRA; CDR2 reads YSYEKL. The CDR3 sequence is CASSQGTYQETQYF. CDR3 DNA: TGCGCCAGCAGCCAAGGGACCTACCAAGAGACCCAGTACTTC.

The chain is built from TRBV21-1 and TRBJ2-7; whether TRBD1, the table's D call, matches the DNA was not checked. TRBV21-1 is a documented pseudogene. CDR3 length: 16 residues. CDR3 DNA sequence: TGTGCCAGCAGCACAAAACGGGACAGGGTCTCCTACGAGCAGTACTTC. It is translated as CASSTKRDRVSYEQYF.

The J gene is TRBJ2-2, the V gene TRBV2; D call uncertain. CDR1 and CDR2 (germline): SNHLY, FYNNEI. Trimming removed 4 bases at V and 6 bases at J, with 15 bases between. The length of the CDR3 is 15 residues. This CDR3 is CASSVGFLRAGELFF. In nucleotides, the CDR3 is TGTGCCAGCAGTGTTGGTTTTCTTAGAGCCGGGGAGCTGTTTTTT.

The chain links TRBV27 to TRBJ2-3; D not resolved. Germline CDR1 MNHEY, CDR2 SMNVEV (reference sequence). The CDR3 sequence is 14 residues long. Trimming took 5 bases from V and 2 from J, leaving 11 bases between them. CDR3 sequence reads: CASSPLPPTDTQYF. The CDR3 DNA is TGTGCCAGCAGTCCCCTCCCTCCCACAGATACGCAGTATTTT.

The chain carries TRBV27 and TRBJ1-2, with 8 nucleotides matching TRBD1. CDR3 size: 14 residues. Germline V gene sequence: CDR1 MNHEY, CDR2 SMNVEV (reference sequence). The trim removed 5 bases at V and 3 bases at J, leaving 5 bases unmatched. CDR3 sequence reads: CASSGTGGDYGYTF. The CDR3 region has the DNA TGTGCCAGCAGTGGGACAGGTGGTGACTATGGCTACACCTTC.

This sequence joins TRBV7-8 and TRBJ2-1, with D maybe TRBD1 (6 bases). Per the germline V gene, CDR1 is SGHVS and CDR2 is FQNEAQ. Deletions cut 3 bases from V and 6 bases from J, with 30 bases between. The CDR3 is 20 residues long. Written as DNA, the CDR3 is TGTGCCAGCAGCTTGGGCGCCCGATGGCGGCGGCTCAGAGGGGGCAATGAGCAGTTCTTC. Translated, it gives CASSLGARWRRLRGGNEQFF.

The chain is built from TRBV19 and TRBJ2-7, with D perhaps matching TRBD1 or TRBD2 (5 bases each). In germline, CDR1 is LNHDA, CDR2 SQIVND (reference sequence). V shed 5 bases and J shed 1 base, with 9 bases lying between them. The length of the CDR3 is 13 residues. The CDR3 region is CASSWGFSYEQYF. CDR3 bases: TGTGCCAGTAGTTGGGGGTTTTCCTACGAGCAGTACTTC.

The count of this clone is one. Here the CDR3 reads CATSRRQGWRETQYF. In nucleotides, the CDR3 is TGTGCCACCAGCAGACGACAGGGGTGGCGAGAGACCCAGTACTTC. The chain combines TRBV15 with TRBJ2-5; 8 bases fit TRBD1. The CDR3 totals 15 residues. The J segment lost 4 bases and the V segment lost 2 bases, leaving 6 bases of the junction unmatched. CDR1 and CDR2 (germline): LNHNV, YYDKDF (reference sequence).

The CDR3 region has the DNA TGTGCCAGCAGCCAAGGTCGGGGTCCCTATGGCTACACCTTC. Encoded protein: CASSQGRGPYGYTF. The chain has TRBV3-1 (or the pseudogene TRBV3-2) and TRBJ1-2; no firm D call. V was pared by 1 base and J by 4 bases, with 10 bases between. Looked up from germline, CDR1 is LGHDT and CDR2 is YNNKEL (reference sequence). CDR3 length: 14 residues.

The chain combines TRBV28 with TRBJ2-7; 10 bases match TRBD1. Germline V gene lookup returns CDR1 MDHEN and CDR2 SYDVKM. The J segment lost 5 bases and the V segment lost 6 bases, leaving 10 bases of the junction unmatched. The CDR3 runs to 15 residues. The CDR3 loop reads CASRLPGQGSHEQYF. CDR3 coding DNA: TGTGCCAGCAGACTCCCGGGACAGGGGTCCCACGAGCAGTACTTC.

This rearrangement joins TRBV2 to TRBJ2-5, with TRBD2 as a possible D gene (5 bases). The germline V and J ends were trimmed by 4 bases and 4 bases, with 19 bases remaining between them. Per germline, CDR1 SNHLY and CDR2 FYNNEI. CDR3 length: 16 residues. The CDR3 reads CASSAVLAIMGETQYF. The CDR3 bases are TGTGCCAGCAGTGCGGTCCTAGCCATTATGGGAGAGACCCAGTACTTC.

The chain joins TRBV6-2 or TRBV6-3 to TRBJ2-1; TRBD2 matches 13 bases. The CDR3 totals 16 residues. Germline loops: CDR1 MNHEY, CDR2 SVGEGT. The V and J ends lost 6 bases and 7 bases, in that order; junction bases with no gene match: 9. The CDR3 spells CASSPRLAGGPNEQFF. CDR3 in DNA: TGTGCCAGCAGCCCTCGACTAGCGGGAGGCCCAAATGAGCAGTTCTTC.

V gene TRBV4-3 combines with J gene TRBJ2-7, with D tentatively TRBD1 (5 bases). Germline lookup yields CDR1 LGHNA and CDR2 YSLEER. The CDR3 runs to 15 residues. The ends were cut back, 1 base at V and 2 bases at J, with 12 bases in the middle. The CDR3 nucleotides read TGCGCCAGCAGCCAAGGTGCGACAGTCACCTACGAGCAGTACTTC. Translating it yields CASSQGATVTYEQYF.

The chain recombines TRBV7-2 with TRBJ1-4; D gene uncertain. The V end was cut by 6 bases, the J end by 13 bases, with 15 bases between. CDR3 length equals 12 residues. Germline CDR1 SGHTA, CDR2 FQGNSA. The CDR3: CASSDSGGRLFF. For the CDR3, the DNA is TGTGCCAGCAGTGATAGTGGCGGCAGACTGTTTTTT.

The CDR3 reads CASSATMNTEAFF. The DNA of the CDR3 is TGTGCCAGCAGCGCGACAATGAACACTGAAGCTTTCTTT. The chain carries TRBV3-1 (or the pseudogene TRBV3-2) and TRBJ1-1; the D is unclear. The CDR3 runs to 13 residues. Germline V gene lookup returns CDR1 LGHDT and CDR2 YNNKEL (reference sequence). V lost 5 bases and J lost 0, with 7 bases in between.